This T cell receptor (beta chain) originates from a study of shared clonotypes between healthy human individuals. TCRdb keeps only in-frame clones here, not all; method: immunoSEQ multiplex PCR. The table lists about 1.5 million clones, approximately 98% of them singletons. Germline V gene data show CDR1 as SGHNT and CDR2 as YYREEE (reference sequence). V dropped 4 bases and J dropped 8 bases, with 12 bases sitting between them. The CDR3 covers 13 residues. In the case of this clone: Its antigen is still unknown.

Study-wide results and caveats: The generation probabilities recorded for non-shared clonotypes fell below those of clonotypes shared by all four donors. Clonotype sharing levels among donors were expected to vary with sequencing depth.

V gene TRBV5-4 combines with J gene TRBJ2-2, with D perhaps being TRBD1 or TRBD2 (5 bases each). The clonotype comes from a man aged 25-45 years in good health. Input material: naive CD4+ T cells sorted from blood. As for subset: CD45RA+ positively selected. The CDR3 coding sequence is TGTGCCAGCAGCCTCCGGGGCCGGGGGGAGCTGTTTTTT. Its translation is CASSLRGRGELFF.